The rows below give T cell receptor beta chains drawn from one sample of a study of beta chain features in type 1 diabetes. Sequencing used immunoSEQ multiplex PCR; TCRdb keeps in-frame clones, though not all of them. The table records about 340,000 clones, under 8.5% of them present only once. The sample comprised central memory CD4+ T cells from blood. Receptors were obtained from a young woman in good health. Each CDR3 is given with its conserved first and last residue. A D gene is named only where the DNA matches it firmly. Where a row states a size, it is once, few, many or the class of an expanded clone; other rows omit it.

CDR3 protein	CDR3 DNA	clone size	J gene	V gene	D gene
CASSMNNRQQYYGYTF	TGTGCCAGTAGTATGAACAACAGGCAGCAGTACTATGGCTACACCTTC	few	TRBJ1-2	TRBV19	-
CASSTNVVAGAYEQYF	TGCGCCAGCAGCACCAATGTGGTAGCGGGAGCTTACGAGCAGTACTTC	few	TRBJ2-7	TRBV5-1	TRBD2
CASSPRQGDRQPQHF	TGTGCCAGCAGTCCTAGACAGGGGGATCGTCAGCCCCAGCATTTT	few	TRBJ1-5	TRBV6-6	TRBD1
CASSPRTTRAETQYF	TGTGCCAGCTCACCGCGGACTACCAGGGCGGAGACCCAGTACTTC	many	TRBJ2-5	TRBV18	-
CASSPRLLNTGELFF	TGTGCCAGCAGCCCTCGACTCCTTAACACCGGGGAGCTGTTTTTT	few	TRBJ2-2	TRBV9	-
CASSLSGARETQYF	TGTGCCAGCAGCTTATCGGGGGCTAGGGAGACCCAGTACTTC	few	TRBJ2-5	TRBV11-2	-
CRQGGTDTQYF	TGTCGGCAGGGTGGCACAGATACGCAGTATTTT	few	TRBJ2-3	TRBV20-1	-
CASSRGFSGTDTQYF	TGTGCCAGCAGTAGGGGGTTTAGCGGCACAGATACGCAGTATTTT	few	TRBJ2-3	TRBV6-5	-
CASSLSWQGYEQYF	TGTGCCAGCAGCTTAAGCTGGCAGGGGTACGAGCAGTACTTC	-	TRBJ2-7	TRBV11-2	-
CASSVHGRETQYF	TGTGCCAGCAGTGTCCATGGGAGGGAGACCCAGTACTTC	-	TRBJ2-5	TRBV2	-
CASSLVGGLNTEAFF	TGTGCCAGCAGCTTAGTGGGGGGCCTGAACACTGAAGCTTTCTTT	-	TRBJ1-1	TRBV7-2	-
CASSQTAGTYNEQFF	TGTGCCAGCAGCCAAACAGCGGGAACCTACAATGAGCAGTTCTTC	-	TRBJ2-1	TRBV7-6	TRBD2
CSGVVGQETQYF	TGCAGCGGTGTGGTGGGACAAGAGACCCAGTACTTC	few	TRBJ2-5	TRBV29-1	-
CASRYPGENTEAFF	TGTGCCAGCAGATACCCAGGGGAAAACACTGAAGCTTTCTTT	few	TRBJ1-1	TRBV28	-
CASSPLQDTQYF	TGTGCCAGCAGCCCCCTTCAAGATACGCAGTATTTT	once	TRBJ2-3	TRBV7-2	-
CASSRPGLAEYKQFF	TGTGCCAGCAGCCGCCCGGGACTAGCGGAGTACAAGCAGTTCTTC	few	TRBJ2-1	TRBV7-9	TRBD2
CASSYPDPGANVLTF	TGTGCCAGCAGTTACCCTGACCCTGGGGCCAACGTCCTGACTTTC	-	TRBJ2-6	TRBV6-5	-
CASRATGTYGGNEQFF	TGTGCCAGCAGGGCGACCGGGACTTATGGGGGAAATGAGCAGTTCTTC	-	TRBJ2-1	TRBV28	-
CASRQGQGLGYTF	TGTGCCAGCAGGCAGGGACAGGGTTTAGGCTACACCTTC	many	TRBJ1-2	TRBV27	TRBD1